These 9 T cell receptor beta chains share one sample of origin, sequenced in a study of blood T cell repertoires in COVID-19. Some clones are missing from TCRdb's copy, which holds only in-frame ones; the method was immunoSEQ multiplex PCR. The sample consists of 190,000 or so clones, more than 80% of them appearing once. Material for sequencing was PBMCs or T cells enriched from blood (not recorded which). These receptors all stem from a woman between 18 and 30 years old who had recovered from COVID-19.

This chain connects TRBV11-2 to TRBJ2-7; 9 positions match TRBD1. The CDR3 is 15 residues long. After removal of 2 bases from V and 6 bases from J, the junction contained 8 bases not matched to a gene. Germline CDR1 and CDR2: SGHAT and FQNNGV. As DNA, the CDR3 is TGTGCCAGCAGCTTAATGGGACAGGGTGGAATCGAGCAGTACTTC. Protein product: CASSLMGQGGIEQYF.

This clone appeared once. V is TRBV7-2 and J is TRBJ1-1; D is possibly TRBD1 (6 bases). The length of the CDR3 is 13 residues. CDR1 and CDR2 (germline): SGHTA, FQGNSA. V was shortened by 3 bases and J by 5 bases, with 10 bases between the two germline ends. The CDR3 DNA reads as TGTGCCAGCAGCTTGAGCAGGGGAACTGAAGCTTTCTTT. Protein product: CASSLSRGTEAFF.

The rearrangement uses TRBV6-5 and TRBJ1-3; the D is unclear. The V gene lost 4 bases and the J gene lost 1 base, with 5 bases spanning the gap. The CDR3 consists of 13 residues. Germline V CDR1 and CDR2: MNHEY, SVGAGI. CDR3 nucleotide sequence: TGTGCCAGCAGTTCCCTTTCTGGAAACACCATATATTTT. The encoded protein is CASSSLSGNTIYF.

The chain links TRBV28 to TRBJ1-2; 9 bases agree with TRBD1. Germline V gene data show CDR1 as MDHEN and CDR2 as SYDVKM. The CDR3 runs 15 residues. Trimming removed 3 bases from V and 8 bases from J; junction bases left unmatched: 10. CDR3 sequence reads: CASSFGTGRFYGYTF. The CDR3 DNA follows: TGTGCCAGCAGTTTTGGGACAGGGCGGTTCTACGGCTACACCTTC.

The V and J genes are TRBV12-3 or TRBV12-4 and TRBJ2-5; TRBD2 might be the D (6 bases). The germline V and J ends were trimmed by 5 bases and 5 bases, with 6 bases remaining between them. This CDR3 spans 11 amino acids. The CDR3 sequence is CASSRGETQYF. The CDR3 DNA is TGTGCCAGCAGTCGGGGGGAGACCCAGTACTTC.

The chain joins TRBV28 to TRBJ2-3; a possible D gene is TRBD2 (5 bases). V shed 6 bases and J shed 0 bases, with 7 bases lying between them. CDR1 and CDR2 from the germline V gene are MDHEN and SYDVKM. The CDR3 consists of 13 residues. The CDR3 coding sequence is TGTGCCAGCAGAGCGGCTAGCACAGATACGCAGTATTTT. Its protein is CASRAASTDTQYF.

This chain joins TRBV4-2 and TRBJ2-3; the D is unclear. Trimming stripped 0 bases from V and 0 bases from J, with 4 bases between. Germline lookup yields CDR1 LGHNA and CDR2 YNFKEQ. The CDR3 contains 14 residues. CDR3 protein: CASSQDGSTDTQYF. Here the CDR3 DNA reads TGTGCCAGCAGCCAAGATGGCAGCACAGATACGCAGTATTTT.

The chain joins TRBV2 to TRBJ2-4; TRBD2 might be the D (6 bases). Trimming took 7 bases from V and 5 from J, leaving 12 bases between them. The CDR3 extends over 13 amino acids. Germline V CDR1 and CDR2: SNHLY, FYNNEI. CDR3 in amino acids: CASTTTSENIQYF. CDR3 sequence (DNA): TGTGCCAGCACGACGACTAGTGAAAACATTCAGTACTTC.

The chain is built from TRBV9 and TRBJ1-1, with D perhaps matching TRBD1 (6 bases). The CDR3 spans 16 residues. From germline, CDR1 is SGDLS and CDR2 YYNGEE. Deletions cut 2 bases from V and 0 bases from J, with 14 bases between. The CDR3 nucleotides read TGTGCCAGCAGCGTTACCCCGGGACAACTGAACACTGAAGCTTTCTTT. As protein: CASSVTPGQLNTEAFF.